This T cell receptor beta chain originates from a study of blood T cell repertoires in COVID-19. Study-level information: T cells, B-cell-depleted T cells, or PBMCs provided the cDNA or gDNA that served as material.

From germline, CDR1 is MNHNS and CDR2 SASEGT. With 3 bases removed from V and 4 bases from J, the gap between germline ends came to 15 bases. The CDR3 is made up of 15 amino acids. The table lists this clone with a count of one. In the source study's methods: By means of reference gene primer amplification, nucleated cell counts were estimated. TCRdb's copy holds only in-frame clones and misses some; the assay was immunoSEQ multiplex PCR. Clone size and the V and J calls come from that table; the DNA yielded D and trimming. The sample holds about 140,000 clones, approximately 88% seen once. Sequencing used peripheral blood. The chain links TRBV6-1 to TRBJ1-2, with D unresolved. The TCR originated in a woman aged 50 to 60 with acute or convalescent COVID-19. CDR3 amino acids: CASSDPPRGVYGYTF. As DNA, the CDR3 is TGTGCCAGCAGTGATCCCCCTCGGGGAGTCTATGGCTACACCTTC.